This T cell receptor (beta chain) was captured by sequencing in a study of OX40 agonist ivuxolimab in advanced cancers. Across the study: Each patient was given ivuxolimab into a vein every 2 weeks, at 0.01 to 10 mg/kg. Among those enrolled, mean age was around 60 years (range about 20 to 79) and 75% to 85% were male. Study observations and caveats: Relative to CD4+, CD8+ T cells held more expanded clones on average.

The protocol was immunoSEQ multiplex PCR, while the TCRdb copy is restricted to in-frame clones and leaves out a portion. The profile shows about 96,000 clones, about 90% of them singletons. Deletions cut 0 bases from V and 3 bases from J, with 10 bases between. CDR3 length: 15 amino acids. Germline lookup yields CDR1 SGHRS and CDR2 YFSETQ. Sampling times: baseline, cycle 4 day 1, cycle 7 day 1. Details on this clone: Antigen: not known.

This receptor was identified in an adult with an advanced solid tumor such as melanoma, head and neck, liver or kidney cancer. The V gene is TRBV5-1, the J gene TRBJ1-3, with D possibly matching TRBD1 (5 bases). The sample in question was CD4+ or CD8+ T cells sorted from blood, obtained in a trial of the OX40 agonist ivuxolimab. Here the CDR3 reads CASSLVGGDGNTIYF. The CDR3 nucleotides are TGCGCCAGCAGCTTGGTCGGGGGGGATGGAAACACCATATATTTT.